This T cell receptor beta chain derives from a study of CD8 T cells in ankylosing spondylitis. A quantitative 5'-RACE method, one with molecular barcodes, was used to make TCR beta libraries. TCRdb ran MiXCR on the 5' RACE reads and lists one entry per CDR3 protein. The sample has roughly 300,000 distinct CDR3 sequences, roughly 8% seen once. A note on this clonotype: Its antigen is still unknown.

Notes on the study in general: Researchers reportedly found disease-linked clones significantly enriched in matched ankylosing spondylitis synovial fluid. Among TCR beta sequences, a motif of eight or nine highly homologous variants appeared characteristic of ankylosing spondylitis blood. Reactive arthritis synovial fluid and blood previously showed some of these motif variants.

Per the germline V gene, CDR1 is SGDLS and CDR2 is YYNGEE. Trimming took 0 bases from V and 0 from J, leaving 9 bases between them. The CDR3 runs to 16 residues. What was sequenced was blood, either unsorted or a sorted T cell fraction (not recorded which). The J gene is TRBJ2-2, the V gene TRBV9; D gene ambiguous. This TCR derives from a male donor with ankylosing spondylitis. CDR3 nucleotides: TGTGCCAGCAGCGTAGCTCGGAAACCGAACACCGGGGAGCTGTTTTTT. This sequence encodes CASSVARKPNTGELFF.